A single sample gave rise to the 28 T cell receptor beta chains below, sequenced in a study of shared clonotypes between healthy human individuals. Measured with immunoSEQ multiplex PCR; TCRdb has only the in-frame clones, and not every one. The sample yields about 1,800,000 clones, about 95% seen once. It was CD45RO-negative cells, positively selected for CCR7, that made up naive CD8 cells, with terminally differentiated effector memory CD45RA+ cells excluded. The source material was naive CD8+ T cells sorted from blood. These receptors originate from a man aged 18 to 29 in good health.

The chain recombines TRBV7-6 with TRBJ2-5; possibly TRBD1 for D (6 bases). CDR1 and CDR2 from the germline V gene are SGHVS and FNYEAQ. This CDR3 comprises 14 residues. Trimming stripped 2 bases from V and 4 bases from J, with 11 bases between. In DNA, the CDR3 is TGTGCCAGCAGCTTATTGTCAGGGGCAGAGACCCAGTACTTC. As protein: CASSLLSGAETQYF.

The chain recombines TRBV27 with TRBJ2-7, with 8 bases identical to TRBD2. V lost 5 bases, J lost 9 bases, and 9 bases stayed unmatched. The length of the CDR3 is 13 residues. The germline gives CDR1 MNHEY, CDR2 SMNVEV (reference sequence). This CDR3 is CASSLGLALGQYF. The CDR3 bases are TGTGCCAGCAGTCTCGGACTAGCCTTGGGGCAGTACTTC.

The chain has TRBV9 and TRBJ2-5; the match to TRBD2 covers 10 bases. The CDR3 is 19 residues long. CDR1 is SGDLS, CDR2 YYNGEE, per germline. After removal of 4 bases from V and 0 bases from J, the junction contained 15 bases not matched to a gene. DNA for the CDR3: TGTGCCAGCAGCCCCTCGGGAGCTAGCGGGAGTAGGTACCAAGAGACCCAGTACTTC. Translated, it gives CASSPSGASGSRYQETQYF.

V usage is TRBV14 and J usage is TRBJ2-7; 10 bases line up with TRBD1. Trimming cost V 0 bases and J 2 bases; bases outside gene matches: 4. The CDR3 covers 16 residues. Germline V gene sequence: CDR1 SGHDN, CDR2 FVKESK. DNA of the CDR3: TGTGCCAGCAGCCAAGACCCCGGGACAGGGGCCTACGAGCAGTACTTC. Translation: CASSQDPGTGAYEQYF.

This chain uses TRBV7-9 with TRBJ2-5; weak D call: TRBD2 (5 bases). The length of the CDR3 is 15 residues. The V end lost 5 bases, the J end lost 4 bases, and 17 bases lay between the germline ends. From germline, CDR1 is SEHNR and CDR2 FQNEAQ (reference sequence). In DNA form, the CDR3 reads TGTGCCAGCAGCCTTGACTCTGGCGGAGGAGAGACCCAGTACTTC. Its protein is CASSLDSGGGETQYF. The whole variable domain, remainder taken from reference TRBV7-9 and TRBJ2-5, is DTGVSQNPRHKITKRGQNVTFRCDPISEHNRLYWYRQTLGQGPEFLTYFQNEAQLEKSRLLSDRFSAERPKGSFSTLEIQRTEQGDSAMYLCASSLDSGGGETQYFGPGTRLLVL.

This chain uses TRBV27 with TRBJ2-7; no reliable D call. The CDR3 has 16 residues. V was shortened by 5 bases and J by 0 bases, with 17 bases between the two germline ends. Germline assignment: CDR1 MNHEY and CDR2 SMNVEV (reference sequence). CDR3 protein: CASSMTAWGSSYEQYF. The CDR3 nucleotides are TGTGCCAGCAGTATGACCGCATGGGGAAGCTCCTACGAGCAGTACTTC.

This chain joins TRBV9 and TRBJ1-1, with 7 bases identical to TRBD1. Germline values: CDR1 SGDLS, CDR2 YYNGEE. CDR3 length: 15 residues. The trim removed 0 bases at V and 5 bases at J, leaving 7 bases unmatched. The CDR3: CASSVGQGGRTEAFF. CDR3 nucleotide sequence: TGTGCCAGCAGCGTAGGGCAGGGGGGTAGGACTGAAGCTTTCTTT.

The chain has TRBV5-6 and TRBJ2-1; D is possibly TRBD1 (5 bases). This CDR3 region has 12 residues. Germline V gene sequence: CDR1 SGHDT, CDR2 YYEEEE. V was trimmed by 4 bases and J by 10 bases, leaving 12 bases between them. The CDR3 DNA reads TGTGCCAGCAGCGGGGCTAGTAACGAGCAGTTCTTC. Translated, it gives CASSGASNEQFF.

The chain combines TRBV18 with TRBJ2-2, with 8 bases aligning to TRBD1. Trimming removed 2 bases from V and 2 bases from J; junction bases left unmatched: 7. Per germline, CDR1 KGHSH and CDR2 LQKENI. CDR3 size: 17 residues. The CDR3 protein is CASSPWDRNPNTGELFF. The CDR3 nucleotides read TGTGCCAGCTCACCATGGGACAGGAACCCTAACACCGGGGAGCTGTTTTTT.

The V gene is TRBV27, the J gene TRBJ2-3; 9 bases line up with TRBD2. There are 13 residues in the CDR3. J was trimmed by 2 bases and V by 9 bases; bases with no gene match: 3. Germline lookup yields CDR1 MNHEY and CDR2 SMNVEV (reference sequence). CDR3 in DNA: TGTGCCAGAGAGCGGGAGGACACAGATACGCAGTATTTT. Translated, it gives CAREREDTDTQYF.

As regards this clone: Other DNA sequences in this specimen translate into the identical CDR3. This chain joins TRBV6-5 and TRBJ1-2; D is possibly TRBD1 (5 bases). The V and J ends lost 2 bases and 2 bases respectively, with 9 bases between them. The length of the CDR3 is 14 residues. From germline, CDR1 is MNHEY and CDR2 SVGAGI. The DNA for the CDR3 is TGTGCCAGCAGTTACGCGGAGGGGAACTATGGCTACACCTTC. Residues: CASSYAEGNYGYTF.

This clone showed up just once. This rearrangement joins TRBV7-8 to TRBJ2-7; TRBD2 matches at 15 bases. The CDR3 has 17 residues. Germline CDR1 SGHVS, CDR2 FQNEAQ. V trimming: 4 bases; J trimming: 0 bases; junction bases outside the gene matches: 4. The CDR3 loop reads CASSSGLAGGFSYEQYF. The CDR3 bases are TGTGCCAGCAGCTCAGGACTAGCGGGAGGGTTCTCCTACGAGCAGTACTTC.

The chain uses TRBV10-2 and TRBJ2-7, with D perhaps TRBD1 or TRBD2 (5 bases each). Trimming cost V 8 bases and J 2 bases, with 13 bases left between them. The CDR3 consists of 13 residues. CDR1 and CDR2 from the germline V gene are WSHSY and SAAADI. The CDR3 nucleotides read TGCGCCAGCCTGGGGACGGCGACCTACGAGCAGTACTTC. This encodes CASLGTATYEQYF.

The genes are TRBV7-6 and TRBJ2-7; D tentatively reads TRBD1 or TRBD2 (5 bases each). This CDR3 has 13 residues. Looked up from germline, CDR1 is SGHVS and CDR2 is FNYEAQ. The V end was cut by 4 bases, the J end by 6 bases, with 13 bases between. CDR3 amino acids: CASSSTRGGEQYF. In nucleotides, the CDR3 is TGTGCCAGCAGCTCCACGAGGGGTGGCGAGCAGTACTTC.

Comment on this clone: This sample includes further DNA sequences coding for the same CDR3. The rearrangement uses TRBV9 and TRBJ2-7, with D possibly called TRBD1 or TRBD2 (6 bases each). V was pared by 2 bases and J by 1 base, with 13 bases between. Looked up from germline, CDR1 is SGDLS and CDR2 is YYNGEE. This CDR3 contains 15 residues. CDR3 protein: CASSVEGGPSYEQYF. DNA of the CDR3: TGTGCCAGCAGCGTCGAGGGGGGCCCGTCCTACGAGCAGTACTTC.

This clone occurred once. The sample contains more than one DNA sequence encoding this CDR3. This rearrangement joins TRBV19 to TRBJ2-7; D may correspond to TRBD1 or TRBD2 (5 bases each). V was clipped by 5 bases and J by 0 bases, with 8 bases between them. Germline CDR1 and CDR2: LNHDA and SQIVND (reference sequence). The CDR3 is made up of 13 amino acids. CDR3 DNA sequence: TGTGCCAGTAGTTATGGGGGCTCCTACGAGCAGTACTTC. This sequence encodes CASSYGGSYEQYF.

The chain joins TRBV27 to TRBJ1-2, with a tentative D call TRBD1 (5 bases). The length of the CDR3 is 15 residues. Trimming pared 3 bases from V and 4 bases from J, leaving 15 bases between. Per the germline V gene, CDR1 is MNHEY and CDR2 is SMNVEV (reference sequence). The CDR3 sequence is CASSLGRDLGYGYTF. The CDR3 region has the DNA TGTGCCAGCAGTTTGGGCAGGGATCTAGGCTATGGCTACACCTTC.

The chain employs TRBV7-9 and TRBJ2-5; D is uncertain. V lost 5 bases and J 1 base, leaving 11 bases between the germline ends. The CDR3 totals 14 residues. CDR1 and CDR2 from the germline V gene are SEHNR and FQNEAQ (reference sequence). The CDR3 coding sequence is TGTGCCAGCAGCCCAGTGTCTTCCCAAGAGACCCAGTACTTC. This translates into CASSPVSSQETQYF.

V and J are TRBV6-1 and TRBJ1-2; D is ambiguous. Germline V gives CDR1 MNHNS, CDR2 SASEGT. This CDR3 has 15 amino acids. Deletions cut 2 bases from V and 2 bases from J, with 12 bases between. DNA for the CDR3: TGTGCCAGCAGTGAAAACCAGGCCCCCAACTATGGCTACACCTTC. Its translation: CASSENQAPNYGYTF.

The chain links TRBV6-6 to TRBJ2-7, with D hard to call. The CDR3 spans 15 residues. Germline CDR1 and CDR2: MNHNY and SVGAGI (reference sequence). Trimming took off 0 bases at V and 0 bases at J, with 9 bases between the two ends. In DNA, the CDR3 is TGTGCCAGCAGTTACTCGATAGTCAACTCCTACGAGCAGTACTTC. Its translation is CASSYSIVNSYEQYF.

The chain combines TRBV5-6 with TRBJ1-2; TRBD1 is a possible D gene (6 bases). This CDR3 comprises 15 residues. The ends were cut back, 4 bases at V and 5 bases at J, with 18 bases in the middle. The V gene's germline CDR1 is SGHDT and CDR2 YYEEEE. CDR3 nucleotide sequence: TGTGCCAGCAGCGATCAGGGACACCCGATGTATGGCTACACCTTC. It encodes CASSDQGHPMYGYTF. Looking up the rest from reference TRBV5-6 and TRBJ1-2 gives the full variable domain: DAGVTQSPTHLIKTRGQQVTLRCSPKSGHDTVSWYQQALGQGPQFIFQYYEEEERQRGNFPDRFSGHQFPNYSSELNVNALLLGDSALYLCASSDQGHPMYGYTFGSGTRLTVV.

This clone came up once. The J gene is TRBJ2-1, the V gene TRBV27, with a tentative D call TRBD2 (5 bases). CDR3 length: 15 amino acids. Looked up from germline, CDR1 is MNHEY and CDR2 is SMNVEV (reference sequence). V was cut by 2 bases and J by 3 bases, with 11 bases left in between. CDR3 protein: CASSLDGGYYNEQFF. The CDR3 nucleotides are TGTGCCAGCAGTTTAGACGGAGGCTACTACAATGAGCAGTTCTTC.

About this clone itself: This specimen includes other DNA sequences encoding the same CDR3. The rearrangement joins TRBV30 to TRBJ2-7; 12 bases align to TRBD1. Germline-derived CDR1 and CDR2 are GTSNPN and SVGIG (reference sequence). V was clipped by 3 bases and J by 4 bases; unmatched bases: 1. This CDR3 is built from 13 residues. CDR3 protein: CAWRGQGAYEQYF. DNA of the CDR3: TGTGCCTGGAGGGGACAGGGGGCGTACGAGCAGTACTTC.

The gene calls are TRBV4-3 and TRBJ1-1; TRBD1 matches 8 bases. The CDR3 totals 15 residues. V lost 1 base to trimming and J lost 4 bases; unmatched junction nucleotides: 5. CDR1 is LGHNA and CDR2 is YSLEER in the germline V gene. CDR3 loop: CASSQASTGVTEAFF. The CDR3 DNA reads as TGCGCCAGCAGCCAAGCCTCGACAGGGGTCACTGAAGCTTTCTTT.

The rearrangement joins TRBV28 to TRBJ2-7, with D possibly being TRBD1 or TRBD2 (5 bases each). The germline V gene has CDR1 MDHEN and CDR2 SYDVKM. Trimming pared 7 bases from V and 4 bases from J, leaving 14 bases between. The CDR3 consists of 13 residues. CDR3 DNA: TGTGCCAGCACCCGGGACCGAACTTACGAGCAGTACTTC. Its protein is CASTRDRTYEQYF. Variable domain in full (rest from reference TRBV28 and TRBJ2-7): DVKVTQSSRYLVKRTGEKVFLECVQDMDHENMFWYRQDPGLGLRLIYFSYDVKMKEKGDIPEGYSVSREKKERFSLILESASTNQTSMYLCASTRDRTYEQYFGPGTRLTVT.

CDR3 residues: CASSWGGGNTIYF. Written as DNA, the CDR3 is TGTGCCAGCAGCTGGGGGGGTGGAAACACCATATATTTT. The V gene is TRBV5-4, the J gene TRBJ1-3; possibly TRBD1 for D (5 bases). V lost 3 bases, J lost 3 bases, and 7 bases lay in between. Germline V gene lookup returns CDR1 SGHNT and CDR2 YYREEE (reference sequence). The length of the CDR3 is 13 residues. The full variable domain, with the rest looked up from reference TRBV5-4 and TRBJ1-3, is ETGVTQSPTHLIKTRGQQVTLRCSSQSGHNTVSWYQQALGQGPQFIFQYYREEENGRGNFPPRFSGLQFPNYSSELNVNALELDDSALYLCASSWGGGNTIYFGEGSWLTVV.

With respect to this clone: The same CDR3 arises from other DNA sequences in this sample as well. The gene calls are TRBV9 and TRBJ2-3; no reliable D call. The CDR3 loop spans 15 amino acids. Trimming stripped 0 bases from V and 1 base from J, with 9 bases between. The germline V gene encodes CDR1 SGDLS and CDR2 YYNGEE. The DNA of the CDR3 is TGTGCCAGCAGCGTAGTCGGCGGTGGCACAGATACGCAGTATTTT. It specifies CASSVVGGGTDTQYF.

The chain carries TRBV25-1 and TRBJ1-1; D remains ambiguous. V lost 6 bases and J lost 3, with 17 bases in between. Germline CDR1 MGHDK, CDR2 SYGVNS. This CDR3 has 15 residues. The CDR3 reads CASRDISPEHTEAFF. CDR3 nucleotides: TGTGCCAGCAGAGATATTAGTCCGGAGCACACTGAAGCTTTCTTT.